These T cell receptor beta chains were read from a single sample in a study of cytomegalovirus exposure and HLA in healthy donors. Sequenced by immunoSEQ multiplex PCR; TCRdb stores in-frame clones only, minus some. The sample includes about 220,000 clones, 70% to 90% of them seen just once. Sequencing was carried out using PBMCs. The receptor set was obtained from a woman aged 18-30 years in good health and CMV-seronegative. CDR3s include the opening cysteine and the closing phenylalanine or tryptophan. D genes are given only for firm matches. Size values are once, few and many counts, or a class for expanded clones, and some rows have none.

j_call v_call cdr3_length clone_size d_call cdr3_aa cdr3_nt
TRBJ2-1 TRBV15 13 NA NA CATSALIYNEQFF TGTGCCACCAGCGCCCTAATCTACAATGAGCAGTTCTTC
TRBJ2-7 TRBV15 15 once NA CATETDRENLYEQYF TGTGCCACCGAAACGGACAGAGAAAATCTCTACGAGCAGTACTTC
TRBJ1-1 TRBV5-6 15 NA NA CASSRPGDPNTEAFF TGTGCCAGCAGCCGACCCGGAGATCCGAACACTGAAGCTTTCTTT
TRBJ1-2 TRBV5-1 13 NA NA CASSAGGSYGYTF TGCGCCAGCAGCGCGGGAGGCTCCTATGGCTACACCTTC
TRBJ2-2 TRBV30 15 NA TRBD2 CAWTTRGSITGELFF TGTGCCTGGACAACGCGCGGGAGTATCACCGGGGAGCTGTTTTTT
TRBJ2-1 TRBV6-6 14 few NA CASSSGGSYNEQFF TGTGCCAGCAGTTCGGGCGGGTCCTACAATGAGCAGTTCTTC
TRBJ2-2 TRBV15 13 NA NA CATSPEYTGELFF TGTGCCACGAGTCCTGAGTACACCGGGGAGCTGTTTTTT
TRBJ2-2 TRBV29-1 12 NA NA CSVGQMNGELFF TGCAGCGTTGGACAGATGAACGGGGAGCTGTTTTTT
TRBJ2-1 TRBV27 14 NA TRBD2 CASSGLAGVNEQFF TGTGCCAGCAGTGGACTAGCGGGAGTCAATGAGCAGTTCTTC
TRBJ1-1 TRBV5-1 12 NA TRBD1 CASSPGQAEAFF TGCGCCAGCAGCCCGGGACAGGCTGAAGCTTTCTTT
TRBJ2-7 TRBV1 17 once NA CTSSQEMAGRTLYEQYF TGCACCAGCAGCCAAGAGATGGCGGGAAGGACCCTCTACGAGCAGTACTTC
TRBJ2-4 TRBV9 16 NA NA CASSVDPTKAKNIQYF TGTGCCAGCAGCGTAGATCCCACAAAAGCCAAAAACATTCAGTACTTC
TRBJ2-7 TRBV6-1 14 NA TRBD1 CASSELGQGYEQYF TGTGCCAGCAGTGAACTGGGACAGGGCTACGAGCAGTACTTC
TRBJ2-2 TRBV28 16 NA TRBD1 CASRGTGQPGTGELFF TGTGCCAGCCGAGGGACAGGACAGCCGGGTACCGGGGAGCTGTTTTTT
TRBJ1-1 TRBV28 13 NA NA CASGGYRAPEAFF TGTGCCAGCGGAGGCTACAGGGCCCCTGAAGCTTTCTTT
TRBJ2-2 TRBV4-2 15 many TRBD2 CASRNSGSETGELFF TGTGCCAGCCGCAATAGCGGGAGTGAGACCGGGGAGCTGTTTTTT
TRBJ2-4 TRBV2 21 NA TRBD2 CASSAVRSIQRTSPLKNIQYF TGTGCCAGCAGTGCTGTTCGAAGCATACAACGGACTAGCCCCCTTAAAAACATTCAGTACTTC
TRBJ2-7 TRBV7-2 14 NA TRBD2 CASSILATTYEQYF TGTGCCAGCAGTATACTAGCGACCACCTACGAGCAGTACTTC
TRBJ2-5 TRBV19 11 NA TRBD1 CASRGQETQYF TGTGCCAGTAGGGGACAGGAGACCCAGTACTTC
TRBJ1-2 TRBV6-5 14 NA NA CASSYSPANYGYTF TGTGCCAGCAGTTACTCACCGGCTAACTATGGCTACACCTTC
TRBJ2-3 TRBV5-1 15 NA NA CASSPGDGSTDTQYF TGCGCCAGCAGCCCCGGGGATGGAAGCACAGATACGCAGTATTTT
TRBJ1-4 TRBV28 15 NA NA CASSLYGRTNEKLFF TGTGCCAGCAGTTTGTACGGTCGAACTAATGAAAAACTGTTTTTT
TRBJ2-7 TRBV6-1 19 NA TRBD2 CASSGRGLAGGPPAYEQYF TGTGCCAGCAGTGGGAGGGGACTAGCGGGAGGGCCCCCCGCCTACGAGCAGTACTTC
TRBJ2-1 TRBV9 15 NA NA CASSGDSSSYNEQFF TGTGCCAGCAGTGGAGACTCCTCCTCCTACAATGAGCAGTTCTTC
TRBJ1-1 TRBV6-1 14 once NA CASRTRGTVPEAFF TGTGCCAGCAGGACAAGAGGGACTGTACCTGAAGCTTTCTTT
TRBJ1-5 TRBV6-1 15 once NA CASLGTFGSNQPQHF TGTGCCAGCTTGGGGACATTTGGGAGCAATCAGCCCCAGCATTTT
TRBJ2-3 TRBV28 12 NA NA CASSLITDTQYF TGTGCCAGCAGCCTTATCACAGATACGCAGTATTTT
TRBJ2-2 TRBV6-6 15 few TRBD2 CASRPTSGRPGELFF TGTGCCAGCAGGCCGACTAGCGGGAGGCCCGGGGAGCTGTTTTTT
TRBJ2-3 TRBV6-5 15 NA NA CASNRGAFGTDTQYF TGTGCCAGCAACCGGGGGGCATTTGGGACAGATACGCAGTATTTT
TRBJ2-1 TRBV18 17 NA TRBD2 CASSPRGGLAENNEQFF TGTGCCAGCTCACCCCGGGGAGGGCTAGCGGAAAACAATGAGCAGTTCTTC
TRBJ2-1 TRBV7-7 17 few TRBD2 CASSLASVPGGPVEQFF TGTGCTAGCAGCTTAGCCTCAGTGCCGGGAGGGCCGGTTGAGCAGTTCTTC